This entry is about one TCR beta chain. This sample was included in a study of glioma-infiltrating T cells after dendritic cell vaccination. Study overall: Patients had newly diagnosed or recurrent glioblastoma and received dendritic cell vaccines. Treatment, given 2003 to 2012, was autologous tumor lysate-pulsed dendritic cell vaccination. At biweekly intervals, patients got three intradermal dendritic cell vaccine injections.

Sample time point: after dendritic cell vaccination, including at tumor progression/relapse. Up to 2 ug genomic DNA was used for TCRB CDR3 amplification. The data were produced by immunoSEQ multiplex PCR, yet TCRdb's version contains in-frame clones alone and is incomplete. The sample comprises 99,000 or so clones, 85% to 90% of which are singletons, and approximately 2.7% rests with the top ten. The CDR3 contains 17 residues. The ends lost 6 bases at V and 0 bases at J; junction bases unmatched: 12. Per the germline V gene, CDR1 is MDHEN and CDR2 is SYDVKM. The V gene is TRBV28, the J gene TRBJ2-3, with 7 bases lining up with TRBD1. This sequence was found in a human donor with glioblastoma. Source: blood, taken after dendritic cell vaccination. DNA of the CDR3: TGTGCCAGCAGGTCACACTCACAGGGGCTGAGCACAGATACGCAGTATTTT. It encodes CASRSHSQGLSTDTQYF.